The T cell receptor beta chain under discussion was sequenced for a study of response to subunit inactivated influenza vaccine. Study-wide results and caveats: Seasonal influenza vaccination, on each occasion, was suggested by the authors to recruit few new T cells.

TCRdb fed the RT-PCR reads into MiXCR, producing one record per CDR3 protein. The sample shows 600,000 to 850,000 distinct CDR3 sequences, around 13% of them seen only once. In the case of this clonotype: Its antigen is unidentified.

The germline gives CDR1 DFQATT, CDR2 SNEGSKA (reference sequence). This CDR3 region has 17 residues. Trimming took 5 bases from V and 0 from J; bases not matched to a gene: 13. The receptor's source is a man aged 45-65 years who received an inactivated influenza vaccine. The chain combines TRBV20-1 with TRBJ2-3; 8 nucleotides agree with TRBD2. This specimen was PBMCs from blood, taken approximately 15 days before vaccination. CDR3 sequence reads: CSALRGTRHSSTDTQYF. In nucleotides, the CDR3 is TGCAGTGCTCTCCGTGGGACTAGACACTCTAGCACAGATACGCAGTATTTT.